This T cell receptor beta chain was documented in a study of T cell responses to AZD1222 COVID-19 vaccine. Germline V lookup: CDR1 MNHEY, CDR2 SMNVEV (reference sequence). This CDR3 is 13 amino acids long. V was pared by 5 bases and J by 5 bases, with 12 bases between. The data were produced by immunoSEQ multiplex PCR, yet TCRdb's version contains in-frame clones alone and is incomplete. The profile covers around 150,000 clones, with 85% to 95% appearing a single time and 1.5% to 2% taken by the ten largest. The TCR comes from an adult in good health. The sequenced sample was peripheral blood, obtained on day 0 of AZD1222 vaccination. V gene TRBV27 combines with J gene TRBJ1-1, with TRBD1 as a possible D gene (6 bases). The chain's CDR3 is CASSLDRRTEAFF. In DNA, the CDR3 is TGTGCCAGCAGTCTCGACAGGAGGACTGAAGCTTTCTTT.